Following are 32 T cell receptor beta chains from one sample sequenced in a study of cytotoxic CD8 clonotypes in ibrutinib-treated CLL. Data came from immunoSEQ multiplex PCR; TCRdb stores just in-frame clones and leaves some out. The table records 150,000 to 200,000 clones, around 84% of them present only once. Sequences were derived from PBMCs, sampled after 12 months of ibrutinib treatment. The receptors here all came from a human donor with chronic lymphocytic leukemia.

CDR3 nucleotides: TGCGCCAGCAGCTCCCCTCAAGGCGTCAGGGACTACGGGGAGCTGTTTTTT. Translated, it gives CASSSPQGVRDYGELFF. The chain links TRBV5-1 to TRBJ2-2, with TRBD2 identical over 7 bases. The CDR3 sequence is 17 residues long. From germline, CDR1 is SGHRS and CDR2 YFSETQ. Unmatched junction bases numbered 15, after V lost 3 bases and J lost 7 bases.

This chain uses TRBV27 with TRBJ1-6, with D perhaps TRBD1 (6 bases). Germline assignment: CDR1 MNHEY and CDR2 SMNVEV (reference sequence). Trimming removed 3 bases at V and 5 bases at J, with 11 bases between. The CDR3 runs 15 residues. The CDR3 bases are TGTGCCAGCAGTTTGGGACAAACGAATAATTCACCCCTCCACTTT. Translation: CASSLGQTNNSPLHF.

The chain couples TRBV7-9 to TRBJ2-1, with 7 positions matching TRBD2. The CDR3 is 15 amino acids. The junction had 4 bases not matched to a gene; V was cut back by 1 base and J by 4 bases. The germline V gene has CDR1 SEHNR and CDR2 FQNEAQ (reference sequence). CDR3 sequence reads: CASSLGGRSYNEQFF. The CDR3 region has the DNA TGTGCCAGCAGCTTAGGCGGGAGAAGTTACAATGAGCAGTTCTTC.

The chain is built from TRBV28 and TRBJ1-5; D is perhaps TRBD1 (6 bases). The V end was cut by 7 bases, the J end by 6 bases, with 13 bases between. Per germline, CDR1 MDHEN and CDR2 SYDVKM. CDR3 length: 13 amino acids. The CDR3 nucleotides are TGTGCCAGCACCCCAACAGGGTTTCAGCCCCAGCATTTT. This codes for CASTPTGFQPQHF. The entire variable domain, with the rest obtained from reference TRBV28 and TRBJ1-5, is as follows: DVKVTQSSRYLVKRTGEKVFLECVQDMDHENMFWYRQDPGLGLRLIYFSYDVKMKEKGDIPEGYSVSREKKERFSLILESASTNQTSMYLCASTPTGFQPQHFGDGTRLSIL.

In this sample, this clone turned up a few times. This chain uses TRBV27 with TRBJ1-2; no clear D. Trimming took off 0 bases at V and 4 bases at J, with 9 bases between the two ends. Germline V gene sequence: CDR1 MNHEY, CDR2 SMNVEV (reference sequence). The CDR3 is 14 amino acids. The CDR3 protein is CASSLSPARYGYTF. The CDR3 DNA follows: TGTGCCAGCAGTTTATCCCCAGCCCGCTATGGCTACACCTTC.

This clone was seen once. The V gene is TRBV2, the J gene TRBJ1-1; D call uncertain. V lost 7 bases and J lost 1, with 4 bases in between. This CDR3 is built from 11 residues. Germline CDR1 reads SNHLY; CDR2 reads FYNNEI. The CDR3 region has the DNA TGTGCCAGCAAGCAGAACACTGAAGCTTTCTTT. Encoded protein: CASKQNTEAFF.

This clone was counted once. V is TRBV18 and J is TRBJ1-5; 9 bases fit TRBD1. The germline CDR1 and CDR2 sequences are KGHSH and LQKENI. Trimming at V came to 1 base and at J to 4 bases, leaving 11 bases not matched to a gene. The CDR3 sequence is 18 residues long. This chain's CDR3 is CASSPLGTGGEGNQPQHF. The CDR3 DNA sequence: TGTGCCAGCTCACCACTGGGAACAGGGGGCGAGGGGAATCAGCCCCAGCATTTT.

The rearrangement uses TRBV30 and TRBJ1-6; possible D gene TRBD1, 6 bases. The CDR3 covers 13 residues. Germline assignment: CDR1 GTSNPN and CDR2 SVGIG (reference sequence). The V and J ends lost 5 bases and 4 bases respectively, with 9 bases between them. The CDR3 region is CAWGGQYNSPLHF. The CDR3 DNA follows: TGTGCCTGGGGCGGACAGTATAATTCACCCCTCCACTTT.

The chain recombines TRBV27 with TRBJ1-2, with a tentative D call TRBD1 (6 bases). Germline-derived CDR1 and CDR2 are MNHEY and SMNVEV (reference sequence). This CDR3 has 14 amino acids. The ends were cut back, 6 bases at V and 2 bases at J, with 13 bases in the middle. This CDR3 is CASRLFDRNYGYTF. The CDR3 coding sequence is TGTGCCAGCAGACTGTTCGACAGGAACTATGGCTACACCTTC.

This clone was observed a single time. The chain combines TRBV19 with TRBJ1-2, with 7 bases fitting TRBD1. Germline V CDR1 and CDR2: LNHDA, SQIVND (reference sequence). The length of the CDR3 is 14 residues. With 4 bases clipped from V and 2 bases from J, the junction kept 4 bases outside the gene matches. CDR3 loop: CASSTPGQNYGYTF. The DNA for the CDR3 is TGTGCCAGTAGTACGCCGGGACAGAACTATGGCTACACCTTC.

This chain uses TRBV7-8 with TRBJ1-1, with no clear D. Per germline, CDR1 SGHVS and CDR2 FQNEAQ. With 5 bases removed from V and 5 bases from J, the gap between germline ends came to 9 bases. The CDR3 is made up of 12 amino acids. The CDR3 DNA is TGTGCCAGCAGCCACCGAGGTACTGAAGCTTTCTTT. Protein sequence: CASSHRGTEAFF.

There are a few counts of this clone. The chain joins TRBV10-3 to TRBJ2-7; 10 bases match TRBD2. The CDR3 runs to 13 residues. V lost 10 bases and J lost 2; bases outside the gene matches: 5. CDR1 and CDR2 (germline): ENHRY, SYGVKD. The CDR3 is CATSSGRAYEQYF. CDR3 DNA: TGTGCCACTTCCAGCGGGAGGGCCTACGAGCAGTACTTC.

J is TRBJ2-5 and V is TRBV6-1, with D perhaps TRBD2 (5 bases). V was clipped by 4 bases and J by 4 bases, with 16 bases between them. Germline V gives CDR1 MNHNS, CDR2 SASEGT. This CDR3 contains 15 residues. The CDR3 DNA reads as TGTGCCAGCAGTGGTTCTAGGGTAGGAGGAGAGACCCAGTACTTC. Protein product: CASSGSRVGGETQYF.

About this clone itself: The same CDR3 arises from other DNA sequences in this sample as well. The chain joins TRBV6-6 to TRBJ2-1; no firm D call. The length of the CDR3 is 12 residues. Trimming took 0 bases from V and 7 from J, leaving 4 bases between them. Germline loops: CDR1 MNHNY, CDR2 SVGAGI (reference sequence). The CDR3 DNA reads as TGTGCCAGCAGTTACTCCGGGAATGAGCAGTTCTTC. Encoded protein: CASSYSGNEQFF.

CDR3 sequence reads: CASSFGQTYEQYF. DNA for the CDR3: TGTGCCAGCAGCTTCGGGCAGACATACGAGCAGTACTTC. The chain links TRBV7-9 to TRBJ2-7; D unresolved. The CDR3 runs to 13 residues. Trimming left V 3 bases short and J 4 bases short, with 10 bases between. Germline V CDR1 and CDR2: SEHNR, FQNEAQ (reference sequence).

This chain joins TRBV14 and TRBJ1-2; TRBD1 might be the D (6 bases). Trimming stripped 2 bases from V and 4 bases from J, with 17 bases between. The germline V gene has CDR1 SGHDN and CDR2 FVKESK. The CDR3 extends over 16 amino acids. CDR3 bases: TGTGCCAGCAGCCAAAGCTCCGGGACAATGACCTATGGCTACACCTTC. Residues: CASSQSSGTMTYGYTF.

The genes are TRBV7-9 and TRBJ2-7, with D uncertain. Germline V gene lookup returns CDR1 SEHNR and CDR2 FQNEAQ (reference sequence). The CDR3 spans 14 residues. The V end was cut by 1 base, the J end by 4 bases, with 11 bases between. In DNA, the CDR3 is TGTGCCAGCAGCTTAGAAGGTTATGGTTACGAGCAGTACTTC. It is translated as CASSLEGYGYEQYF.

This clone was observed a single time. V usage is TRBV18 and J usage is TRBJ2-5; D is ambiguous. The CDR3 is 12 amino acids. Trimming took 4 bases from V and 2 from J, leaving 5 bases between them. The germline V gene encodes CDR1 KGHSH and CDR2 LQKENI. Here the CDR3 reads CASSLAQETQYF. The CDR3 DNA follows: TGTGCCAGCTCACTGGCACAAGAGACCCAGTACTTC.

The chain combines TRBV2 with TRBJ1-3; D uncertain. V was trimmed by 1 base and J by 0 bases, leaving 13 bases between them. The CDR3 is made up of 17 amino acids. Germline CDR1 and CDR2: SNHLY and FYNNEI. CDR3 nucleotides: TGTGCCAGCAGTGAAGGGTTAGGGCGGATCTCTGGAAACACCATATATTTT. It yields the protein CASSEGLGRISGNTIYF.

This chain joins TRBV6-6 and TRBJ1-2; 8 bases are shared with TRBD1. Germline lookup yields CDR1 MNHNY and CDR2 SVGAGI (reference sequence). The CDR3 is 13 residues long. Germline trimming cut 5 bases from V and 11 bases from J; bases unmatched to any gene: 10. CDR3 amino acids: CASSPGQGTTYTF. In DNA form, the CDR3 reads TGTGCCAGCAGTCCTGGACAGGGTACTACTTACACCTTC.

V usage is TRBV7-2 and J usage is TRBJ2-7; D may be TRBD1 (5 bases). In germline, CDR1 is SGHTA, CDR2 FQGNSA. The CDR3 is 13 residues long. V was pared by 3 bases and J by 3 bases, with 9 bases between. Here the CDR3 reads CASSFLDSYEQYF. For the CDR3, the DNA is TGTGCCAGCAGCTTTCTTGACAGCTACGAGCAGTACTTC.

The chain links TRBV4-1 to TRBJ1-4; 7 bases are a match to TRBD1. J was trimmed by 0 bases and V by 4 bases; bases with no gene match: 14. Per the germline V gene, CDR1 is MGHRA and CDR2 is YSYEKL. The CDR3 spans 19 residues. The CDR3 DNA sequence: TGCGCCAGCAGCCCCAGACAGGGTGGGGGGCTCGCAACTAATGAAAAACTGTTTTTT. It yields the protein CASSPRQGGGLATNEKLFF.

In its sample, this clone was seen a few times. The genes are TRBV27 and TRBJ1-2, with 7 bases matching TRBD1. CDR1 and CDR2 (germline): MNHEY, SMNVEV (reference sequence). This CDR3 has 17 residues. J gave up 3 bases and V 3 bases, and 13 bases lay outside the gene matches. CDR3 loop: CASSFGAGGLVDYGYTF. CDR3 in DNA: TGTGCCAGCAGTTTTGGGGCAGGGGGGTTGGTTGACTATGGCTACACCTTC.

This chain joins TRBV5-6 and TRBJ1-2; no clear D. Germline V gene sequence: CDR1 SGHDT, CDR2 YYEEEE. The CDR3 is made up of 13 amino acids. Trimming stripped 1 base from V and 2 bases from J, with 6 bases between. The CDR3 DNA follows: TGTGCCAGCAGCTTGCCCAGCAACTATGGCTACACCTTC. Residues: CASSLPSNYGYTF. Full variable domain (rest looked up from reference TRBV5-6 and TRBJ1-2): DAGVTQSPTHLIKTRGQQVTLRCSPKSGHDTVSWYQQALGQGPQFIFQYYEEEERQRGNFPDRFSGHQFPNYSSELNVNALLLGDSALYLCASSLPSNYGYTFGSGTRLTVV.

The J gene is TRBJ2-3, the V gene TRBV28; no clear D. Deletions cut 5 bases from V and 1 base from J, with 10 bases between. The CDR3 is made up of 14 amino acids. Germline V gene data show CDR1 as MDHEN and CDR2 as SYDVKM. The CDR3 DNA sequence: TGTGCCAGCAGTCCTTTAAGGCGCACAGATACGCAGTATTTT. Translating gives CASSPLRRTDTQYF.

This clone was seen more than once but under ten times. This chain connects TRBV27 to TRBJ2-2; perhaps TRBD1 as D (6 bases). This CDR3 is built from 15 residues. Germline lookup yields CDR1 MNHEY and CDR2 SMNVEV (reference sequence). V was shortened by 6 bases and J by 2 bases, with 13 bases between the two germline ends. The CDR3 spells CASRLTGANTGELFF. The CDR3 nucleotides are TGTGCCAGCAGACTGACAGGAGCTAACACCGGGGAGCTGTTTTTT.

The chain recombines TRBV6-1 with TRBJ2-7; 9 nucleotides line up with TRBD1. After removal of 8 bases from V and 3 bases from J, the junction contained 2 bases not matched to a gene. CDR1 and CDR2 (germline): MNHNS, SASEGT. CDR3 length: 12 amino acids. CDR3 in DNA: TGTGCCAGCGACAGGGGGATCTACGAGCAGTACTTC. This translates into CASDRGIYEQYF.

The chain is built from TRBV5-6 and TRBJ1-6; 7 bases agree with TRBD1. This CDR3 spans 15 amino acids. The germline V gene encodes CDR1 SGHDT and CDR2 YYEEEE. Losses at the gene ends were 4 bases for V and 9 bases for J; bases not matched to a gene: 10. Here the CDR3 DNA reads TGTGCCAGCAGCGTAGGAACAGGGGTACTTTCACCCCTCCACTTT. Translated: CASSVGTGVLSPLHF.

This clone was seen at least ten times. This chain links TRBV18 with TRBJ2-7; tentative D call: TRBD2 (7 bases). This CDR3 is built from 17 residues. Trimming cost V 2 bases and J 3 bases, with 20 bases left between them. Germline V CDR1 and CDR2: KGHSH, LQKENI. The CDR3 loop is CASSPGYSGGKVYEQYF. For the CDR3, the DNA is TGTGCCAGCTCACCAGGATATTCGGGGGGCAAGGTCTACGAGCAGTACTTC.

Remarks on this clone: In the same sample, other DNA sequences code for this CDR3. The chain uses TRBV11-2 and TRBJ1-2; no clear D. The CDR3 runs to 14 residues. Trimming removed 5 bases from V and 8 bases from J, with 18 bases in between. Germline V CDR1 and CDR2: SGHAT, FQNNGV. CDR3 loop: CASSARERSGGYTF. DNA for the CDR3: TGTGCCAGCAGCGCCAGAGAGAGGTCAGGAGGCTACACCTTC.

The chain is built from TRBV6-6 and TRBJ1-1; D gene ambiguous. Germline V gene data show CDR1 as MNHNY and CDR2 as SVGAGI (reference sequence). V was pared by 2 bases and J by 7 bases, with 11 bases between. CDR3 length equals 13 residues. The CDR3 here is CASSYQVEGEAFF. The CDR3 region has the DNA TGTGCCAGCAGTTACCAAGTTGAGGGTGAAGCTTTCTTT.

The V gene is TRBV7-2, the J gene TRBJ2-4, with D tentatively TRBD2 (6 bases). Trimming took 3 bases from V and 9 from J, leaving 12 bases between them. The CDR3 runs to 13 residues. Germline V gene sequence: CDR1 SGHTA, CDR2 FQGNSA. The CDR3, as DNA: TGTGCCAGCAGCTTGACGGGAGTCGGCATTCAGTACTTC. Amino acids: CASSLTGVGIQYF.